Shown below are 32 T cell receptor beta chains from a single sample sequenced in a study of PD-1 blockade in classical Hodgkin lymphoma. Every single patient, without exception, relapsed after autologous stem cell transplantation, and brentuximab vedotin exposure varied. TCRdb's copy holds only in-frame clones and misses some; the assay was immunoSEQ multiplex PCR. The sample contains approximately 100,000 clones, 75% to 90% of which appear only once. The input for sequencing was peripheral blood mononuclear cells (PBMCs), taken before the second cycle of nivolumab. These receptors all come from a human donor with classical Hodgkin lymphoma.

The chain has TRBV5-1 and TRBJ1-6; 8 bases line up with TRBD1. This CDR3 contains 16 residues. The junction had 6 bases not matched to a gene; V was cut back by 4 bases and J by 3 bases. Germline V gene data show CDR1 as SGHRS and CDR2 as YFSETQ. CDR3 DNA: TGCGCCAGCAGCGAATGGACAGGGCACTATAATTCACCCCTCCACTTT. Translating it yields CASSEWTGHYNSPLHF.

This clone is a singleton in its sample. The J gene is TRBJ2-6, the V gene TRBV5-8; D not resolved. The CDR3 spans 15 residues. In germline, CDR1 is SGHTS, CDR2 YDEGEE. The V end was cut by 1 base, the J end by 2 bases, with 7 bases between. DNA for the CDR3: TGTGCCAGCAGCTTGTTTGGGGCTGGGGCCAACGTCCTGACTTTC. It is translated as CASSLFGAGANVLTF.

This clone was found a few times. The chain couples TRBV5-1 to TRBJ1-1, with a weak D call TRBD1 (6 bases). The germline V and J ends were trimmed by 5 bases and 12 bases, with 23 bases remaining between them. The CDR3 runs 14 residues. Germline lookup yields CDR1 SGHRS and CDR2 YFSETQ. The CDR3 protein is CASSPFPIGGGPFF. In nucleotides, the CDR3 is TGCGCCAGCAGTCCCTTCCCCATCGGGGGGGGCCCTTTCTTT. Full variable domain (outside the CDR3, taken from reference TRBV5-1 and TRBJ1-1): KAGVTQTPRYLIKTRGQQVTLSCSPISGHRSVSWYQQTPGQGLQFLFEYFSETQRNKGNFPGRFSGRQFSNSRSEMNVSTLELGDSALYLCASSPFPIGGGPFFGQGTRLTVV.

The V and J genes are TRBV27 and TRBJ2-1; 12 bases are a match to TRBD2. The CDR3 loop spans 17 amino acids. Germline-derived CDR1 and CDR2 are MNHEY and SMNVEV (reference sequence). The ends lost 5 bases at V and 4 bases at J; junction bases unmatched: 9. CDR3 in amino acids: CASSPPSGGAGYNEQFF. The CDR3 nucleotides read TGTGCCAGCAGTCCGCCTAGCGGGGGGGCGGGGTACAATGAGCAGTTCTTC.

The chain uses TRBV6-5 and TRBJ1-4; D call uncertain. The CDR3 totals 13 residues. The V gene's germline CDR1 is MNHEY and CDR2 SVGAGI. Trimming cost V 2 bases and J 8 bases, with 9 bases left between them. Written as DNA, the CDR3 is TGTGCCAGCAGTTACGGACTCACCGAAAAACTGTTTTTT. It yields the protein CASSYGLTEKLFF.

The V call is TRBV4-1, the J call TRBJ1-2, with a weak D call TRBD1 (5 bases). Trimming pared 3 bases from V and 2 bases from J, leaving 10 bases between. The CDR3 is 14 residues long. Per the germline V gene, CDR1 is MGHRA and CDR2 is YSYEKL. CDR3 in DNA: TGCGCCAGCAGCCAGGGACGGGTGAACTATGGCTACACCTTC. Translated: CASSQGRVNYGYTF.

The chain links TRBV2 to TRBJ1-4, with D unclear. V was cut by 3 bases and J by 8 bases, with 19 bases left in between. CDR1 and CDR2 (germline): SNHLY, FYNNEI. The CDR3 totals 16 residues. CDR3 sequence: CASSEWLDTDGEKLFF. CDR3 coding DNA: TGTGCCAGCAGTGAGTGGTTAGACACGGATGGGGAAAAACTGTTTTTT.

The chain joins TRBV13 to TRBJ1-1; possible D gene TRBD1, 6 bases. The CDR3 contains 16 residues. V was trimmed by 5 bases and J by 6 bases, leaving 22 bases between them. Germline CDR1 reads PRHDT; CDR2 reads FYEKMQ (reference sequence). The CDR3 coding sequence is TGTGCCAGCAGCCCGCCCAGGGGTCGGAGAGTGGCTGAAGCTTTCTTT. Its protein is CASSPPRGRRVAEAFF.

The V call is TRBV10-3, the J call TRBJ1-3, with a possible D match to TRBD1 (5 bases). This CDR3 is built from 16 residues. The V end lost 3 bases, the J end lost 0 bases, and 12 bases lay between the germline ends. Per the germline V gene, CDR1 is ENHRY and CDR2 is SYGVKD. CDR3 sequence: CAISDPGIHSGNTIYF. The CDR3 DNA sequence: TGTGCCATCAGTGACCCAGGGATCCACTCTGGAAACACCATATATTTT.

The V call is TRBV29-1, the J call TRBJ1-1; D is possibly TRBD1 (5 bases). V was trimmed by 3 bases and J by 5 bases, leaving 13 bases between them. Germline loops: CDR1 SQVTM, CDR2 ANQGSEA. The length of the CDR3 is 13 residues. The CDR3 DNA is TGCAGCGTTGAGTTCGGGGGTGGGACTGAAGCTTTCTTT. This sequence encodes CSVEFGGGTEAFF.

V gene TRBV2 combines with J gene TRBJ2-1; tentatively, D is TRBD1 (5 bases). Germline V gives CDR1 SNHLY, CDR2 FYNNEI. The V end lost 5 bases, the J end lost 4 bases, and 12 bases lay between the germline ends. The CDR3 contains 14 residues. The CDR3 DNA is TGTGCCAGCAGTCTGACAGCACTATACAATGAGCAGTTCTTC. It is translated as CASSLTALYNEQFF.

The J gene is TRBJ1-2, the V gene TRBV30; D ambiguous. CDR1 is GTSNPN and CDR2 is SVGIG in the germline V gene (reference sequence). Trimming shortened V by 2 bases and J by 3 bases, and 10 bases separated the two germline ends. The CDR3 extends over 13 amino acids. The CDR3: CAWSPRVDYGYTF. CDR3 bases: TGTGCCTGGAGTCCCCGGGTCGACTATGGCTACACCTTC.

The V gene is TRBV7-6, the J gene TRBJ1-1; no firm D call. The CDR3 length is 14 residues. V lost 1 base and J 4 bases, leaving 10 bases between the germline ends. The germline V gene encodes CDR1 SGHVS and CDR2 FNYEAQ. The CDR3, as DNA: TGTGCCAGCAGCTTAGGGGCGGTGCCCACTGAAGCTTTCTTT. Translating it yields CASSLGAVPTEAFF.

This chain joins TRBV7-2 and TRBJ2-2; 8 positions match TRBD1. Trimming at V came to 4 bases and at J to 8 bases, leaving 3 bases not matched to a gene. CDR1 and CDR2 (germline): SGHTA, FQGNSA. The CDR3 length is 13 residues. The CDR3 protein is CASSYQGAGELFF. The DNA of the CDR3 is TGTGCCAGCAGCTACCAGGGGGCGGGGGAGCTGTTTTTT.

V usage is TRBV30 and J usage is TRBJ2-3, with 9 bases fitting TRBD1. Germline loops: CDR1 GTSNPN, CDR2 SVGIG (reference sequence). The CDR3 loop spans 11 amino acids. Trimming at V came to 4 bases and at J to 8 bases, leaving 1 base not matched to a gene. CDR3 loop: CAWTTGGTQYF. The CDR3 DNA is TGTGCCTGGACGACAGGGGGTACGCAGTATTTT.

This chain links TRBV14 with TRBJ1-5; possible D gene TRBD1, 5 bases. CDR3 length: 13 residues. Germline assignment: CDR1 SGHDN and CDR2 FVKESK. The germline V and J ends were trimmed by 0 bases and 7 bases, with 7 bases remaining between them. The DNA of the CDR3 is TGTGCCAGCAGCCAAGAGGGGCACCAGCCCCAGCATTTT. Amino acids: CASSQEGHQPQHF. The full variable domain, in which reference TRBV14 and TRBJ1-5 provide the parts outside the CDR3, is EAGVTQFPSHSVIEKGQTVTLRCDPISGHDNLYWYRRVMGKEIKFLLHFVKESKQDESGMPNNRFLAERTGGTYSTLKVQPAELEDSGVYFCASSQEGHQPQHFGDGTRLSIL.

The gene calls are TRBV30 and TRBJ1-3; D unclear. Between the trimmed V and J ends, which lost 2 bases and 0 bases, there was a span of 11 bases. The CDR3 contains 15 residues. Germline CDR1 and CDR2: GTSNPN and SVGIG (reference sequence). The CDR3 DNA reads TGTGCCTGGAGTTCCATTTTGGGCTCTGGAAACACCATATATTTT. It is translated as CAWSSILGSGNTIYF.

The chain recombines TRBV27 with TRBJ2-2, with D possibly matching TRBD1 (6 bases). The CDR3 runs 16 residues. The V end lost 0 bases, the J end lost 4 bases, and 12 bases lay between the germline ends. Per the germline V gene, CDR1 is MNHEY and CDR2 is SMNVEV (reference sequence). In nucleotides, the CDR3 is TGTGCCAGCAGTTTATCTGCAGGGGTGGGCACCGGGGAGCTGTTTTTT. This encodes CASSLSAGVGTGELFF.

The chain has TRBV9 and TRBJ1-2; D is unresolved. The CDR3 extends over 13 amino acids. Trimming cost V 0 bases and J 8 bases, with 11 bases left between them. CDR1 is SGDLS, CDR2 YYNGEE, per germline. The CDR3 nucleotides are TGTGCCAGCAGCGTAGCGCCAACGGGAGGCTACACCTTC. Amino acid sequence: CASSVAPTGGYTF.

The chain couples TRBV30 to TRBJ2-5; 7 bases align to TRBD2. V trimming: 2 bases; J trimming: 6 bases; junction bases outside the gene matches: 12. From germline, CDR1 is GTSNPN and CDR2 SVGIG (reference sequence). This CDR3 region has 15 residues. CDR3 nucleotide sequence: TGTGCCTGGAGTCCAGGACTAGAACCTCAGAAGACCCAGTACTTC. Amino acid sequence: CAWSPGLEPQKTQYF.

This clone showed up just once. This chain uses TRBV7-2 with TRBJ2-3; 8 bases line up with TRBD2. This CDR3 is built from 14 residues. Germline V gene data show CDR1 as SGHTA and CDR2 as FQGNSA. Trimming cost V 6 bases and J 6 bases; bases outside gene matches: 8. The CDR3 is CASSRTSPLDTQYF. CDR3 in DNA: TGTGCCAGCAGTAGGACTAGCCCCCTCGATACGCAGTATTTT.

The CDR3 here is CASSEGDRGLSQETQYF. The CDR3 region has the DNA TGCGCCAGCAGTGAGGGAGACAGGGGGTTATCCCAAGAGACCCAGTACTTC. V and J are TRBV10-1 and TRBJ2-5, with 9 bases fitting TRBD1. The CDR3 spans 17 residues. The germline V gene has CDR1 WNHNN and CDR2 SYGVQD (reference sequence). Trimming cost V 2 bases and J 1 base; bases outside gene matches: 8.

This chain connects TRBV30 to TRBJ1-4; D is unresolved. The ends were cut back, 0 bases at V and 0 bases at J, with 5 bases in the middle. The CDR3 contains 14 residues. CDR1 is GTSNPN, CDR2 SVGIG, per germline (reference sequence). CDR3 in amino acids: CAWSVSSTNEKLFF. The DNA for the CDR3 is TGTGCCTGGAGTGTGTCCTCAACTAATGAAAAACTGTTTTTT.

The rearrangement links TRBV29-1 to TRBJ1-5, with D perhaps TRBD1 (5 bases). CDR1 is SQVTM and CDR2 is ANQGSEA in the germline V gene. Trimming stripped 5 bases from V and 0 bases from J, with 14 bases between. The CDR3 is made up of 15 amino acids. CDR3 residues: CSVTKGPDSNQPQHF. CDR3 sequence (DNA): TGCAGCGTTACTAAGGGACCCGATAGCAATCAGCCCCAGCATTTT. Looking up the rest from reference TRBV29-1 and TRBJ1-5 gives the full variable domain: SAVISQKPSRDICQRGTSLTIQCQVDSQVTMMFWYRQQPGQSLTLIATANQGSEATYESGFVIDKFPISRPNLTFSTLTVSNMSPEDSSIYLCSVTKGPDSNQPQHFGDGTRLSIL.

V usage is TRBV19 and J usage is TRBJ2-7; D uncertain. Trimming removed 3 bases at V and 4 bases at J, with 16 bases between. Germline V lookup: CDR1 LNHDA, CDR2 SQIVND (reference sequence). The CDR3 is 15 residues long. CDR3 protein: CASSIEMGGAYEQYF. The CDR3 DNA sequence: TGTGCCAGTAGTATTGAAATGGGTGGTGCTTACGAGCAGTACTTC.

The rearrangement uses TRBV7-2 and TRBJ1-2, with D unresolved. The germline V gene encodes CDR1 SGHTA and CDR2 FQGNSA. The V gene lost 5 bases and the J gene lost 6 bases, with 7 bases spanning the gap. The CDR3 covers 11 residues. Here the CDR3 reads CASSLSDGYTF. The CDR3 DNA is TGTGCCAGCAGCCTATCGGATGGCTACACCTTC.

For the CDR3, the DNA is TGTGCCAGCAGCGCCCGGGCGAACACCGGGGAGCTGTTTTTT. Its protein product is CASSARANTGELFF. The chain employs TRBV6-5 and TRBJ2-2, with D uncertain. The CDR3 is 14 amino acids. Trimming cost V 6 bases and J 0 bases, with 8 bases left between them. The germline V gene encodes CDR1 MNHEY and CDR2 SVGAGI.

The chain joins TRBV29-1 to TRBJ2-7; tentative D call: TRBD2 (7 bases). The J call is in doubt because the DNA end fits TRBJ2-5 better. There are 13 residues in the CDR3. The germline CDR1 and CDR2 sequences are SQVTM and ANQGSEA. DNA for the CDR3: TGCAGCGTTCTACGGGGGGCGCGGGAGACCCAGTACTTC. Its protein is CSVLRGARETQYF.

This clone was recorded only once. The chain combines TRBV28 with TRBJ1-4, with TRBD1 identical over 7 bases. Germline CDR1 is MDHEN and CDR2 is SYDVKM. The V segment lost 5 bases and the J segment 10 bases; nucleotides outside the gene matches: 16. This CDR3 region has 16 residues. CDR3 region: CASSVGTDYPKGKLFF. CDR3 in DNA: TGTGCCAGCAGTGTCGGGACAGACTACCCAAAGGGAAAACTGTTTTTT.

The chain recombines TRBV15 with TRBJ2-7; D possibly corresponds to TRBD1 (5 bases). From germline, CDR1 is LNHNV and CDR2 YYDKDF (reference sequence). V lost 4 bases, J lost 1 base, and 11 bases lay in between. The CDR3 is 14 amino acids. As DNA, the CDR3 is TGTGCCACCAGCACGCGTGCAGGGTCCTACGAGCAGTACTTC. Amino acid sequence: CATSTRAGSYEQYF.

This chain uses TRBV25-1 with TRBJ1-3, with D perhaps matching TRBD1 (6 bases). This CDR3 contains 16 residues. The germline V gene has CDR1 MGHDK and CDR2 SYGVNS. The V end was cut by 6 bases, the J end by 2 bases, with 17 bases between. The CDR3 region is CASRAPTQGAGNTIYF. CDR3 coding DNA: TGTGCCAGCAGAGCACCGACACAGGGAGCTGGAAACACCATATATTTT.

The chain joins TRBV2 to TRBJ2-2; D remains ambiguous. V dropped 0 bases and J dropped 4 bases, with 9 bases sitting between them. CDR3 size: 15 residues. The germline CDR1 and CDR2 sequences are SNHLY and FYNNEI. The CDR3 DNA sequence: TGTGCCAGCAGTGAAGCGGCCGCAATCACCGGGGAGCTGTTTTTT. It translates to CASSEAAAITGELFF.